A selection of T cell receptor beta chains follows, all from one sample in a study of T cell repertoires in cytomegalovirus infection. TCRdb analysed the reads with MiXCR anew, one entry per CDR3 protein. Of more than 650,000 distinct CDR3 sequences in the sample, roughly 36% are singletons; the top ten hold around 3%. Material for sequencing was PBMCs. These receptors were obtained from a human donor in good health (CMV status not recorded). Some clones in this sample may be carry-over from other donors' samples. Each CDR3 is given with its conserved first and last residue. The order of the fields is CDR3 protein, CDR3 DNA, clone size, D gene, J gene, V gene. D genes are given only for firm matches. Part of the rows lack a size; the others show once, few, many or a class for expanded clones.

CDR3aa: CATSKDRVLEAFF; CDR3nt: TGTGCCACCAGCAAAGACAGGGTCCTTGAAGCTTTCTTT; abundance: once; d_gene: TRBD1; j_gene: TRBJ1-1; v_gene: TRBV15
CDR3aa: CASSQLSRTSGDTSASYEQYF; CDR3nt: TGCGCCAGCAGTCAACTATCACGGACTAGCGGGGATACCTCCGCTTCCTACGAGCAGTACTTC; abundance: few; d_gene: TRBD2; j_gene: TRBJ2-7; v_gene: TRBV23-1
CDR3aa: CASSYRAVNEKLFF; CDR3nt: TGTGCCAGCAGCTACCGGGCCGTTAATGAAAAACTGTTTTTT; abundance: few; d_gene: NA; j_gene: TRBJ1-4; v_gene: TRBV7-2
CDR3aa: CASGLLLSGQMNTGELFF; CDR3nt: TGTGCTAGTGGTTTGCTTTTAAGTGGACAGATGAACACCGGGGAGCTGTTTTTT; abundance: many; d_gene: NA; j_gene: TRBJ2-2; v_gene: TRBV12-5
CDR3aa: CASSTKGANEKLFF; CDR3nt: TGCGCCAGCAGCACCAAAGGGGCTAATGAAAAACTGTTTTTT; abundance: NA; d_gene: NA; j_gene: TRBJ1-4; v_gene: TRBV5-1
CDR3aa: CASSLFPPGTSYEQYF; CDR3nt: TGTGCCAGCAGCTTATTTCCCCCGGGGACTAGCTACGAGCAGTACTTC; abundance: many; d_gene: TRBD2; j_gene: TRBJ2-7; v_gene: TRBV7-8
CDR3aa: CASSLDMAAGTDTQYF; CDR3nt: TGTGCCAGCAGCTTAGATATGGCAGCAGGCACAGATACGCAGTATTTT; abundance: many; d_gene: NA; j_gene: TRBJ2-3; v_gene: TRBV11-2
CDR3aa: CASSRAGMFYNEQFF; CDR3nt: TGTGCCAGCTCCCGGGCAGGGATGTTCTACAATGAGCAGTTCTTC; abundance: once; d_gene: NA; j_gene: TRBJ2-1; v_gene: TRBV27
CDR3aa: CASSPVQGSASTEAFF; CDR3nt: TGTGCCAGCAGTCCTGTACAGGGATCCGCTAGCACTGAAGCTTTCTTT; abundance: NA; d_gene: NA; j_gene: TRBJ1-1; v_gene: TRBV12-3/TRBV12-4
CDR3aa: CASSPRPDSYGYTF; CDR3nt: TGTGCCAGCAGCCCCAGACCCGACAGCTATGGCTACACCTTC; abundance: few; d_gene: NA; j_gene: TRBJ1-2; v_gene: TRBV5-6
CDR3aa: CASSPARQGGSPQHF; CDR3nt: TGTGCCAGTTCCCCCGCCAGGCAGGGGGGAAGTCCCCAGCATTTT; abundance: NA; d_gene: TRBD1; j_gene: TRBJ1-5; v_gene: TRBV19
CDR3aa: CASSLDEGGLNTEAFF; CDR3nt: TGTGCCAGCAGCTTAGACGAGGGGGGGCTGAACACTGAAGCTTTCTTT; abundance: NA; d_gene: NA; j_gene: TRBJ1-1; v_gene: TRBV7-6
CDR3aa: CSARDWAGREGFNQPQHF; CDR3nt: TGCAGTGCTAGAGATTGGGCAGGTCGGGAGGGCTTCAATCAGCCCCAGCATTTT; abundance: NA; d_gene: NA; j_gene: TRBJ1-5; v_gene: TRBV20-1
CDR3aa: CASSRNRQGRLRNTGELFF; CDR3nt: TGTGCCAGCAGCCGGAATCGACAGGGACGATTGAGGAACACCGGGGAGCTGTTTTTT; abundance: few; d_gene: TRBD1; j_gene: TRBJ2-2; v_gene: TRBV6-5
CDR3aa: CASSSMTSGAHGDTQYF; CDR3nt: TGTGCCAGCAGCTCAATGACTAGCGGGGCCCACGGGGATACGCAGTATTTT; abundance: NA; d_gene: TRBD2; j_gene: TRBJ2-3; v_gene: TRBV7-9
CDR3aa: CASSPPGAGKSNQPQHF; CDR3nt: TGTGCCAGCAGTCCCCCGGGTGCGGGAAAGAGCAATCAGCCCCAGCATTTT; abundance: few; d_gene: NA; j_gene: TRBJ1-5; v_gene: TRBV28
CDR3aa: CASSDPGQAPYEQYF; CDR3nt: TGTGCCAGCAGTGATCCGGGACAGGCGCCTTACGAGCAGTACTTC; abundance: few; d_gene: TRBD1; j_gene: TRBJ2-7; v_gene: TRBV6-1
CDR3aa: CSASPWRDSNQPQHF; CDR3nt: TGCAGTGCTAGCCCTTGGAGGGATAGCAATCAGCCCCAGCATTTT; abundance: NA; d_gene: NA; j_gene: TRBJ1-5; v_gene: TRBV20-1
CDR3aa: CASSYSRNLKGLATRKTGEQYF; CDR3nt: TGTGCCAGCAGTTACTCGAGGAACCTCAAGGGACTAGCGACACGGAAAACGGGGGAGCAGTACTTC; abundance: NA; d_gene: TRBD2; j_gene: TRBJ2-7; v_gene: TRBV6-5
CDR3aa: CASSLEYGGGPYNEQFF; CDR3nt: TGTGCCAGCAGCTTGGAGTACGGCGGGGGGCCCTACAATGAGCAGTTCTTC; abundance: NA; d_gene: TRBD2; j_gene: TRBJ2-1; v_gene: TRBV5-5
CDR3aa: CSARDSRVDYGYTF; CDR3nt: TGCAGTGCTAGAGATAGCAGGGTGGATTATGGCTACACCTTC; abundance: NA; d_gene: NA; j_gene: TRBJ1-2; v_gene: TRBV20-1
CDR3aa: CASSLTLGLAGGEWELFF; CDR3nt: TGTGCCAGCAGTCTCACCCTGGGACTAGCGGGAGGGGAGTGGGAGCTGTTTTTT; abundance: NA; d_gene: TRBD2; j_gene: TRBJ2-2; v_gene: TRBV12-3/TRBV12-4
CDR3aa: CSASGLNTEAFF; CDR3nt: TGCAGTGCTAGTGGGTTGAACACTGAAGCTTTCTTT; abundance: NA; d_gene: NA; j_gene: TRBJ1-1; v_gene: TRBV20-1
CDR3aa: CATTVTIRWLAGGPYEQYF; CDR3nt: TGTGCCACCACAGTTACCATACGGTGGCTAGCTGGAGGGCCCTACGAGCAGTACTTC; abundance: few; d_gene: NA; j_gene: TRBJ2-7; v_gene: TRBV28
CDR3aa: CAIRGDPLDEQFF; CDR3nt: TGTGCCATCAGGGGGGACCCCTTGGATGAGCAGTTCTTC; abundance: few; d_gene: NA; j_gene: TRBJ2-1; v_gene: TRBV10-3
CDR3aa: CSARDARGSTEAFF; CDR3nt: TGCAGTGCTAGAGATGCCAGGGGTTCCACTGAAGCTTTCTTT; abundance: NA; d_gene: NA; j_gene: TRBJ1-1; v_gene: TRBV20-1
CDR3aa: CASSMEGHEQYF; CDR3nt: TGTGCCAGCAGCATGGAAGGTCACGAGCAGTACTTC; abundance: NA; d_gene: NA; j_gene: TRBJ2-7; v_gene: TRBV5-5
CDR3aa: CASSLNRGWETQYF; CDR3nt: TGCGCCAGCAGCTTGAACAGGGGGTGGGAGACCCAGTACTTC; abundance: NA; d_gene: TRBD1; j_gene: TRBJ2-5; v_gene: TRBV5-1
CDR3aa: CAIRSADRGDYGYTF; CDR3nt: TGTGCCATCAGAAGTGCGGACAGGGGCGACTATGGCTACACCTTC; abundance: NA; d_gene: TRBD1; j_gene: TRBJ1-2; v_gene: TRBV10-3
CDR3aa: CASSLSPGQNGSPLHF; CDR3nt: TGTGCCAGCAGTTTGAGCCCGGGACAGAACGGATCACCCCTCCACTTT; abundance: few; d_gene: TRBD1; j_gene: TRBJ1-6; v_gene: TRBV28
CDR3aa: CASSWGQSAQETQYF; CDR3nt: TGTGCCAGCAGCTGGGGCCAGAGCGCTCAAGAGACCCAGTACTTC; abundance: NA; d_gene: NA; j_gene: TRBJ2-5; v_gene: TRBV28
CDR3aa: CSVRGSGSSSYNEQFF; CDR3nt: TGCAGTGTGCGGGGTAGCGGGTCTAGCTCCTACAATGAGCAGTTCTTC; abundance: NA; d_gene: TRBD2; j_gene: TRBJ2-1; v_gene: TRBV20-1
CDR3aa: CSVEGRGQGPTYGYTF; CDR3nt: TGCAGCGTTGAAGGGCGTGGACAGGGTCCAACCTATGGCTACACCTTC; abundance: NA; d_gene: TRBD1; j_gene: TRBJ1-2; v_gene: TRBV29-1
CDR3aa: CASRERQGRTEAFF; CDR3nt: TGTGCCAGCAGGGAACGACAGGGCCGCACTGAAGCTTTCTTT; abundance: NA; d_gene: TRBD1; j_gene: TRBJ1-1; v_gene: TRBV6-1
CDR3aa: CASSPLAGVYNEQFF; CDR3nt: TGTGCCAGCAGCCCGCTAGCGGGAGTCTACAATGAGCAGTTCTTC; abundance: NA; d_gene: TRBD2; j_gene: TRBJ2-1; v_gene: TRBV12-3/TRBV12-4
CDR3aa: CASSPTDRGIPYEQYF; CDR3nt: TGTGCCAGCAGCCCGACGGACAGGGGGATCCCCTACGAGCAGTACTTC; abundance: few; d_gene: TRBD1; j_gene: TRBJ2-7; v_gene: TRBV7-9
CDR3aa: CASSLLISRSNQPQHF; CDR3nt: TGTGCCAGCAGCTTACTTATCTCCAGAAGCAATCAGCCCCAGCATTTT; abundance: many; d_gene: NA; j_gene: TRBJ1-5; v_gene: TRBV7-3
CDR3aa: CASSSVGGALWDEQFF; CDR3nt: TGTGCCAGCAGCTCGGTCGGGGGCGCATTATGGGATGAGCAGTTCTTC; abundance: many; d_gene: NA; j_gene: TRBJ2-1; v_gene: TRBV7-2
CDR3aa: CASSEGESYTF; CDR3nt: TGTGCCAGCAGTGAGGGCGAGAGCTACACCTTC; abundance: NA; d_gene: NA; j_gene: TRBJ1-2; v_gene: TRBV6-1
CDR3aa: CASTSGRALTDTQYF; CDR3nt: TGTGCCAGCACTAGCGGGAGGGCACTGACAGATACGCAGTATTTT; abundance: NA; d_gene: TRBD2; j_gene: TRBJ2-3; v_gene: TRBV27
CDR3aa: CASYTTQTGGPNEQYF; CDR3nt: TGTGCCAGCTATACTACCCAGACAGGGGGGCCGAACGAGCAGTACTTC; abundance: NA; d_gene: TRBD1; j_gene: TRBJ2-7; v_gene: TRBV6-6
CDR3aa: CASSPAHNEQFF; CDR3nt: TGTGCCAGCAGCCCAGCACACAATGAGCAGTTCTTC; abundance: few; d_gene: NA; j_gene: TRBJ2-1; v_gene: TRBV5-6
CDR3aa: CSSFRSTEAFF; CDR3nt: TGCAGCTCCTTCCGTAGCACTGAAGCTTTCTTT; abundance: NA; d_gene: NA; j_gene: TRBJ1-1; v_gene: TRBV20-1
CDR3aa: CATSKSGSLYNEQFF; CDR3nt: TGTGCCACCAGCAAGAGCGGGAGCCTCTACAATGAGCAGTTCTTC; abundance: NA; d_gene: TRBD2; j_gene: TRBJ2-1; v_gene: TRBV15
CDR3aa: CASSFFQLSNQPQHF; CDR3nt: TGTGCCAGCAGTTTTTTCCAGCTGAGCAATCAGCCCCAGCATTTT; abundance: NA; d_gene: NA; j_gene: TRBJ1-5; v_gene: TRBV12-3/TRBV12-4
CDR3aa: CASSLGTVSHQPQHF; CDR3nt: TGTGCCAGCAGCCTCGGGACAGTTAGCCATCAGCCCCAGCATTTT; abundance: once; d_gene: TRBD1; j_gene: TRBJ1-5; v_gene: TRBV7-8
CDR3aa: CASSGQNTYYEQYF; CDR3nt: TGTGCCAGCAGCGGACAGAATACCTACTACGAGCAGTACTTC; abundance: NA; d_gene: NA; j_gene: TRBJ2-7; v_gene: TRBV6-5
CDR3aa: CASSLPGAANYGYTF; CDR3nt: TGTGCCAGCAGCTTACCGGGGGCAGCGAACTATGGCTACACCTTC; abundance: once; d_gene: NA; j_gene: TRBJ1-2; v_gene: TRBV11-2
CDR3aa: CASSRSQGDFTYEQYF; CDR3nt: TGTGCCAGCAGCCGATCACAGGGGGACTTTACCTACGAGCAGTACTTC; abundance: NA; d_gene: TRBD1; j_gene: TRBJ2-7; v_gene: TRBV27
CDR3aa: CASSPSFRSQHF; CDR3nt: TGTGCCAGCAGCCCCTCCTTTCGATCCCAGCATTTT; abundance: NA; d_gene: NA; j_gene: TRBJ1-5; v_gene: TRBV12-3/TRBV12-4
CDR3aa: CASSDPGQGYQPQHF; CDR3nt: TGTGCCAGCAGCGATCCGGGACAGGGGTATCAGCCCCAGCATTTT; abundance: few; d_gene: TRBD1; j_gene: TRBJ1-5; v_gene: TRBV5-5
CDR3aa: CASSWGRNTEAFF; CDR3nt: TGTGCCAGCAGCTGGGGACGGAACACTGAAGCTTTCTTT; abundance: many; d_gene: NA; j_gene: TRBJ1-1; v_gene: TRBV5-5
CDR3aa: CASSSYPGGTSVGLIGELFF; CDR3nt: TGTGCCAGCTCTTCCTACCCGGGGGGGACTAGCGTCGGGTTGATCGGGGAGCTGTTTTTT; abundance: few; d_gene: TRBD2; j_gene: TRBJ2-2; v_gene: TRBV6-5
CDR3aa: CSAQGLAGAYEQYF; CDR3nt: TGCAGTGCACAGGGACTAGCGGGGGCCTACGAGCAGTACTTC; abundance: NA; d_gene: TRBD2; j_gene: TRBJ2-7; v_gene: TRBV20-1
CDR3aa: CASSLRDRETDTEAFF; CDR3nt: TGTGCCAGCAGTTTGCGGGACAGGGAGACGGACACTGAAGCTTTCTTT; abundance: many; d_gene: TRBD1; j_gene: TRBJ1-1; v_gene: TRBV28